This T cell receptor beta chain was documented in a study of CD8+ T cells in alopecia areata. Treatment specified: oral pan-JAK inhibitor, 5-10 mg twice daily. Sequencing relied on a cDNA template that was reverse transcribed from extracted RNA. Assay used: immunoSEQ multiplex PCR; TCRdb lists only in-frame clones, some missing. The sample has around 86,000 clones, about 70% seen once; the top ten hold 17%. This CDR3 is built from 17 residues. Germline V gene lookup returns CDR1 SEHNR and CDR2 FQNEAQ (reference sequence). The V segment lost 4 bases and the J segment 0 bases; nucleotides outside the gene matches: 6.

The sequence was collected from a human donor with alopecia areata. This specimen was CD8+ T cells sorted from blood, taken at week 44, from a patient treated with tofacitinib. V usage is TRBV7-9 and J usage is TRBJ2-6, with 7 bases fitting TRBD1. Here the CDR3 reads CASSSRGQPSGANVLTF. The CDR3 bases are TGTGCCAGCAGCTCTAGGGGACAGCCCTCTGGGGCCAACGTCCTGACTTTC.